This is a list of T cell receptor beta chains from one sample in a study of T cells in Graves' hyperthyroidism and ophthalmopathy. From the multiplex PCR reads, TCRdb called clonotypes with MiXCR, one entry per CDR3 protein. The sample has some 490,000 distinct CDR3 sequences; about 22% are singletons. The sequencing sample was made of blood. These TCRs come from a woman between 70 and 85 years old with Graves' ophthalmopathy. CDR3s include the opening cysteine and the closing phenylalanine or tryptophan. A D gene is named only where the DNA matches it firmly. Size tells how often a clone was seen (once, few, many) or the class of an expanded clone, and some rows leave it out.

CDR3aa	CDR3nt	v_gene	j_gene	d_gene	abundance
CASSDRAGAREQYF	TGCGCCAGCAGTGATAGAGCGGGAGCGCGCGAGCAGTACTTC	TRBV3-1	TRBJ2-7	TRBD2	few
CASSLDGLALGELFF	TGTGCCAGCAGTCTCGACGGACTAGCCCTCGGGGAGCTGTTTTTT	TRBV5-5	TRBJ2-2	TRBD2	-
CASSSLGQPQHF	TGTGCCAGCAGCTCCTTGGGTCAGCCCCAGCATTTT	TRBV7-8	TRBJ1-5	-	few
CASSLDRRQGLLTEETQYF	TGTGCCAGCAGCTTGGATCGTCGGCAGGGGCTACTCACAGAAGAGACCCAGTACTTC	TRBV5-6	TRBJ2-5	-	-
CASSLVWTGFGNTIYF	TGTGCCAGCAGCTTAGTCTGGACAGGGTTTGGAAACACCATATATTTT	TRBV7-2	TRBJ1-3	TRBD1	few
CSAQSSWRNQPQHF	TGCAGTGCTCAATCGAGCTGGCGCAATCAGCCCCAGCATTTT	TRBV20-1	TRBJ1-5	-	-
CSARTPTEAFF	TGCAGTGCTAGAACCCCGACTGAAGCTTTCTTT	TRBV20-1	TRBJ1-1	-	few
CASRPTSGRGGEQFF	TGTGCCAGCAGACCCACTAGCGGGAGGGGAGGTGAGCAGTTCTTC	TRBV12-3/TRBV12-4	TRBJ2-1	TRBD2	few
CASSLTGGETETQYF	TGTGCCAGCAGCCTCACAGGGGGCGAAACAGAGACCCAGTACTTC	TRBV5-6	TRBJ2-5	TRBD1	-
CASSSDHEQYF	TGTGCCAGCAGCTCGGACCACGAGCAGTACTTC	TRBV7-9	TRBJ2-7	-	-
CASSDDRSNEKLFF	TGTGCCAGCAGTGATGACAGATCTAATGAAAAACTGTTTTTT	TRBV25-1	TRBJ1-4	-	-
CASSLEGTHSGNTIYF	TGCGCCAGCAGCTTGGAGGGCACCCACTCTGGAAACACCATATATTTT	TRBV5-1	TRBJ1-3	-	-
CASSLGAGGPTDTQYF	TGTGCCAGCAGCTTAGGAGCGGGAGGGCCCACAGATACGCAGTATTTT	TRBV7-6	TRBJ2-3	TRBD2	-